This T cell receptor beta chain was identified in a study of blood T cell repertoires in COVID-19 (dated by TCRdb to about 2020). With respect to the entire study: The collaborator samples originated in the United States, Italy and Spain and spanned the acute and convalescent phases of COVID-19. The prospective study material was composed of cDNA or gDNA derived from T cells, B-cell-depleted T cells, or PBMCs. Deeply sampled blood TCRbeta repertoires from subjects exposed to, actively infected with, or recovered from COVID-19 were included in the dataset. A freely available public database, intended as a resource for researchers studying the immune response to SARS-CoV-2, is where the repertoires were released. The samples were drawn from two sources: the first 160 participants of the ongoing ImmuneRACE study, and about 1,300 subjects contributed by 6 global collaborators. A de-identified subject ID, COVID-19 status, age in years and sex were almost always included in the sample metadata. Where available, HLA class I and class II types were obtained from metadata supplied by the sample provider rather than from assay-based typing. What the research found in general, with its limitations: The quantity of clinical and demographic metadata differed by source and by participant and was supplied without curation.

Concerning this clone itself: Its antigen is currently not known. Per-nucleotide qualities are absent, and no much larger clonotype sits a single base away.

At one collaborating source in Seattle, patients were enrolled during active infection and were followed longitudinally through the course of disease. Whole blood was collected in K2EDTA tubes by collaborating institutions according to the institutions' own protocols. For TCRbeta analysis, collaborator samples were shipped as frozen whole blood, as isolated PBMCs, or as DNA extracted from either sample type. TCRbeta CDR3 regions were amplified from genomic DNA using the immunoSEQ Assay, a bias-controlled multiplex PCR. As for the original processing: Nucleated cell counts per sample were estimated from amplification of reference gene primers within the assay. To quantify the absolute abundance of each unique TCRbeta CDR3 rearrangement, sequence reads were collapsed and filtered. Productive Simpson clonality was computed per sample as the square root of Simpson's diversity index over productive rearrangements. This immuneACCESS table, as held by TCRdb, lists in-frame sequences with V and J called but not all clones. Of the missing ones, under half trace to an unresolved V gene in checked studies; the others have no known cause. V, J and clone size were drawn from that table, and D and trimming were deduced from the DNA. Present in this sample are over 150,000 clones, around four fifths of which were seen just once. The top ten hold about 2.7% of the sample.

V is clipped by 1 base and J by 6 bases, and the sequence between their germline boundaries is 12 bases long. The CDR3 runs 15 amino acids, cysteine and phenylalanine included. CDR3 DNA only is kept here, 45 bases in frame from base 1. CDR1 and CDR2 are read off the germline V gene (reference sequence) as LNHNV and YYDKDF. This TCR was recovered from a woman older than 75 with COVID-19, enrolled during active disease. The V and J segments used are TRBV15 and TRBJ2-2; possibly the D gene is TRBD1, per 5 matching bases. The sequenced material came from peripheral blood. The DNA reads TGTGCCACCAGCAGAGTTATAGGGGTCCCCGGGGAGCTGTTTTTT. It translates as CATSRVIGVPGELFF.